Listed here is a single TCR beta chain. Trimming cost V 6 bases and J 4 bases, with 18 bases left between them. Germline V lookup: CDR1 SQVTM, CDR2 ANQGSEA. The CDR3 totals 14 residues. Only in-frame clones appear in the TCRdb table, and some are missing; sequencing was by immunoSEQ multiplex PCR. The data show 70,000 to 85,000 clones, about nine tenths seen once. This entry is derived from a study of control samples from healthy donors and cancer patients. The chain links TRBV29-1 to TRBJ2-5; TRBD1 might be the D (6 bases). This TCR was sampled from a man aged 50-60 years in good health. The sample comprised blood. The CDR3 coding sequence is TGCAGCGTCAGAGGCCAGACAGGACCAGAGACCCAGTACTTC. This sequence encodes CSVRGQTGPETQYF.